This T cell receptor (beta chain) derives from a study of cytomegalovirus exposure and HLA in healthy donors. Points on this clone: Its target is unknown.

Study observations and caveats: Later on, an analysis found that several of the most significant clusters appeared to be linked to common viral pathogens, which included parvovirus B19. Highest at DRB1 and lowest at HLA-C, TCR association rates differed among HLA loci in a later analysis. Presence/absence comparisons presumed near-even sequencing depth among donors.

PCR primers comprised 60 Vbeta and 13 Jbeta primers. How the authors handled the data: Among the unique TCR beta chains that a later analysis counted, about 86 million in all, roughly 11 million were shared. The method was immunoSEQ multiplex PCR; TCRdb's version includes in-frame clones alone and lacks a portion of them. The V and J calls and the clone size are those of that table, but D and trimming were determined from the DNA. The sample is made up of tens of thousands of clones, and the top ten hold roughly 2.6% of it. Germline lookup yields CDR1 LGHNA and CDR2 YNFKEQ. J gave up 2 bases and V 0 bases, and 6 bases lay outside the gene matches. This CDR3 has 16 amino acids.

This rearrangement joins TRBV4-2 to TRBJ2-7; 8 positions match TRBD2. Sequenced material: PBMCs. This receptor was identified in a man aged 35 to 55 in good health and CMV-seronegative. In DNA form, the CDR3 reads TGTGCCAGCAGCCAAGAAACGGCGGGGGGTCCCTACGAGCAGTACTTC. This encodes CASSQETAGGPYEQYF.